Listed below are T cell receptor beta chains from one sample, sequenced in a study of blood T cell repertoires in COVID-19. Libraries were prepared by immunoSEQ multiplex PCR; TCRdb keeps only in-frame clonotypes and omits some of them. Of over 100,000 clones in the sample, 70% to 85% were seen once. Sequencing was performed on peripheral blood. Receptors originate from a woman older than 75 with active or convalescent COVID-19. Both conserved end residues are part of each CDR3. Fields, in order: CDR3 DNA, CDR3 protein, D gene, clone size, J gene, V gene. The D gene is left open where the match is weak. Some rows mark clone size as missing; the rest say once, few, many or name a class of expanded clone.

TGTGCCAGCAAAGGGGTCGGGAACACCGGGGAGCTGTTTTTT,CASKGVGNTGELFF,NA,NA,TRBJ2-2,TRBV2
TGTGCCAGCAGCTTGGGGAGCTCCTATAATTCACCCCTCCACTTT,CASSLGSSYNSPLHF,NA,NA,TRBJ1-6,TRBV5-8
TGTGCCAGCAGTGACCTTGGGCAGGGAAGTCAGCCCCAGCATTTT,CASSDLGQGSQPQHF,NA,NA,TRBJ1-5,TRBV2
TGTGCCACCAGCAGAGAAGACAAAGGTGGCTACACCTTC,CATSREDKGGYTF,NA,NA,TRBJ1-2,TRBV15
TGTGCCAGCAGCTTAGCGTCAGGAGTGTTGGGCCGACGGGGCACTGAAGCTTTCTTT,CASSLASGVLGRRGTEAFF,NA,NA,TRBJ1-1,TRBV7-9
TGTGCCAGCAGCCAAGGGACAGGGGGCTCGAATTCACCCCTCCACTTT,CASSQGTGGSNSPLHF,TRBD1,once,TRBJ1-6,TRBV3-1/TRBV3-2
TGTGCCAGCAGAACCCTCGGGACTAGCGGGAACAGCTTCAATGAGCAGTTCTTC,CASRTLGTSGNSFNEQFF,TRBD2,NA,TRBJ2-1,TRBV27
TGTGCCAGCAGCGCCCGGGGCTCCTATAATTCACCCCTCCACTTT,CASSARGSYNSPLHF,NA,NA,TRBJ1-6,TRBV6-4
TGTGCCAGCAATCCCCCTAGGCGGGGAGAAGACTACGAGCAGTACTTC,CASNPPRRGEDYEQYF,NA,NA,TRBJ2-7,TRBV6-6
TGTGCCAGCTGCTATCAGTCCTCGACTATCTACGAGCAGTACTTC,CASCYQSSTIYEQYF,NA,NA,TRBJ2-7,TRBV27
TGTGCCAGCAGTATCACTGTGGATTCACCCCTCCACTTT,CASSITVDSPLHF,NA,NA,TRBJ1-6,TRBV12-3/TRBV12-4
TGTGCCAGTAGTCCATCCGGGGCCAACGTCCTGACTTTC,CASSPSGANVLTF,NA,NA,TRBJ2-6,TRBV19
TGTGCCAGCAGCTTATTAACAGCTAGCAATCAGCCCCAGCATTTT,CASSLLTASNQPQHF,NA,NA,TRBJ1-5,TRBV7-2
TGTGCCAGCAGCCAAGATCCCACTAGCGGGTCCTACGAGCAGTACTTC,CASSQDPTSGSYEQYF,TRBD2,NA,TRBJ2-7,TRBV3-1/TRBV3-2
TGTGCCAGCAGCTTCACAGGGGTTGGAAACACCATATATTTT,CASSFTGVGNTIYF,TRBD1,NA,TRBJ1-3,TRBV7-9